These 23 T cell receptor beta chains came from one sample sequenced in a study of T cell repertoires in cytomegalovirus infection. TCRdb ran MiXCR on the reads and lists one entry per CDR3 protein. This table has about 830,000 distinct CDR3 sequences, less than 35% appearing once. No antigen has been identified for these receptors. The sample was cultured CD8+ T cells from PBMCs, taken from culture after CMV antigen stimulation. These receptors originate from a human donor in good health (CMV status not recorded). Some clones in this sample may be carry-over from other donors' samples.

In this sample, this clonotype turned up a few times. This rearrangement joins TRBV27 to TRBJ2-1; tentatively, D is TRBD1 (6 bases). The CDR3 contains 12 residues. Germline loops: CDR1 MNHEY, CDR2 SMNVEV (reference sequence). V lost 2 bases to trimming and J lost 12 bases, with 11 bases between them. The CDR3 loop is CASSLTGIGQFF. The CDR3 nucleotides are TGTGCCAGCAGTTTAACAGGGATCGGGCAGTTCTTC.

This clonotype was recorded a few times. CDR3 in DNA: TGTGCCAGCAGTGAAGGGGCAGAGTACGAGCAGTACTTC. It is translated as CASSEGAEYEQYF. The chain employs TRBV6-1 and TRBJ2-7; D is unclear. CDR1 is MNHNS and CDR2 is SASEGT in the germline V gene. The V and J ends lost 1 base and 4 bases respectively, with 8 bases between them. The CDR3 length is 13 residues.

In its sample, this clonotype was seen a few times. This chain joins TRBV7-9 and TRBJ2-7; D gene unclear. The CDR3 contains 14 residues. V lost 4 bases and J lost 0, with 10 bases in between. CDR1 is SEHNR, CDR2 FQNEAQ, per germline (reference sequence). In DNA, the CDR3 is TGTGCCAGCAGCTCCAGTGTTAGCTCCTACGAGCAGTACTTC. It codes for CASSSSVSSYEQYF. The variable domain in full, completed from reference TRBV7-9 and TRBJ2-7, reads DTGVSQNPRHKITKRGQNVTFRCDPISEHNRLYWYRQTLGQGPEFLTYFQNEAQLEKSRLLSDRFSAERPKGSFSTLEIQRTEQGDSAMYLCASSSSVSSYEQYFGPGTRLTVT.

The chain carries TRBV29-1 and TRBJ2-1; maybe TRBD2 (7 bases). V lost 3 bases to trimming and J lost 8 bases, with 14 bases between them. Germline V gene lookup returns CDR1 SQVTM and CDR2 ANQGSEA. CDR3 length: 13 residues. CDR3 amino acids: CSVEGGGRDEQFF. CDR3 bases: TGCAGCGTTGAGGGAGGGGGACGCGATGAGCAGTTCTTC.

CDR3 bases: TGTGCCACCAGTTCCGCGTATGAGCAGTTCTTC. Protein: CATSSAYEQFF. The rearrangement joins TRBV24-1 to TRBJ2-1; the D is unclear. V shed 6 bases and J shed 8 bases, with 7 bases lying between them. The CDR3 contains 11 residues. Germline CDR1 and CDR2: KGHDR and SFDVKD.

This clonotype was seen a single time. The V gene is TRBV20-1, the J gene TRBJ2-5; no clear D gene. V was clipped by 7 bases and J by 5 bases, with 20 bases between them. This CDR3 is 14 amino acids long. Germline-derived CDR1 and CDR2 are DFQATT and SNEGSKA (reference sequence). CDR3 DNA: TGCAGTGTCCAGGACCGTGAAAGTTGGGAGACCCAGTACTTC. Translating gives CSVQDRESWETQYF.

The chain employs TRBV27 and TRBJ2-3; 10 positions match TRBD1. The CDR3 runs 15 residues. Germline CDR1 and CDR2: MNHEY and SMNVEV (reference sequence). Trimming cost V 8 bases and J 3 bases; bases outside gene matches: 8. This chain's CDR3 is CASGLRDRGTDTQYF. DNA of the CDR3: TGTGCCAGCGGGCTCCGGGACAGGGGAACAGATACGCAGTATTTT.

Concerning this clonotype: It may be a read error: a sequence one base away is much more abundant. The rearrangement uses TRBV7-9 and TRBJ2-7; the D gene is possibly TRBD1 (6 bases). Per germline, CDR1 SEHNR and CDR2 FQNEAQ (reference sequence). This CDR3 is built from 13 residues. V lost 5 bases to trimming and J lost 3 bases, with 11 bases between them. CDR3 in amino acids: CASSPGQRYEQYV. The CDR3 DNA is TGTGCCAGCAGCCCCGGACAGCGCTACGAGCAGTACGTC.

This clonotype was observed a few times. CDR3 in amino acids: CASKMGFQETQYF. CDR3 sequence (DNA): TGTGCCAGCAAAATGGGGTTCCAAGAGACCCAGTACTTC. The chain uses TRBV7-6 and TRBJ2-5; no definite D call. The germline V and J ends were trimmed by 7 bases and 1 base, with 10 bases remaining between them. Germline-derived CDR1 and CDR2 are SGHVS and FNYEAQ. The CDR3 extends over 13 amino acids.

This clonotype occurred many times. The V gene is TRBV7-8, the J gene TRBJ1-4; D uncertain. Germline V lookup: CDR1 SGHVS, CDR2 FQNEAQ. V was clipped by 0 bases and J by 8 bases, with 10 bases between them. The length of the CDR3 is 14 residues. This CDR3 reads CASSLATGGEKLFF. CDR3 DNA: TGTGCCAGCAGCTTAGCCACGGGAGGGGAAAAACTGTTTTTT.

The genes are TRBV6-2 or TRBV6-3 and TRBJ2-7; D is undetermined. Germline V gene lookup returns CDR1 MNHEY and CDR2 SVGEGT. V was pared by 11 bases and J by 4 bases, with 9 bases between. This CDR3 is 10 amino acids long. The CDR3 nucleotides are TGTGCCTCCCAGGAGTACGAGCAGTACGTC. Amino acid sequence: CASQEYEQYV.

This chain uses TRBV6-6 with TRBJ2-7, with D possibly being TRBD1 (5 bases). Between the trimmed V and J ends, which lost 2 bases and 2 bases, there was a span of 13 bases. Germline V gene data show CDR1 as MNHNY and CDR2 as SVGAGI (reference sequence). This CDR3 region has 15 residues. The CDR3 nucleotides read TGTGCCAGCAGTTACCCCCAGGGATCCGCCTACGAGCAGTACTTC. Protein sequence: CASSYPQGSAYEQYF.

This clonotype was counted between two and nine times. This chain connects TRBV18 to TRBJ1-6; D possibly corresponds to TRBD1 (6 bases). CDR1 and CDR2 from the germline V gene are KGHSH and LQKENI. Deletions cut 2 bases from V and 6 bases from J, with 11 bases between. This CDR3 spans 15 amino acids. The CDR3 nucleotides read TGTGCCAGCTCACCAGATCTACAGGGTAATTCACCCCTCCACTTT. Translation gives CASSPDLQGNSPLHF.

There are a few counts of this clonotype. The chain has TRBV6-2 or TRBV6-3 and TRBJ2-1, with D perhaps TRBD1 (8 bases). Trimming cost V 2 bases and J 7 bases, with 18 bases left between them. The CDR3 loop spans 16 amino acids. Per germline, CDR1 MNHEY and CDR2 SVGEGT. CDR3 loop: CASSYNYRGRENEQFF. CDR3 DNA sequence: TGTGCCAGCAGTTACAATTACAGGGGGAGGGAGAATGAGCAGTTCTTC.

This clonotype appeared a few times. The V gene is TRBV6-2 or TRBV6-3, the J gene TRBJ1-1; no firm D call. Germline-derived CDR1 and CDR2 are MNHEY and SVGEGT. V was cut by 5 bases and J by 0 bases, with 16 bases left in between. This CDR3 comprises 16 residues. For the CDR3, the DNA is TGTGCCAGCAGTCCCGCGGCAGATAACATGAACACTGAAGCTTTCTTT. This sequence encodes CASSPAADNMNTEAFF.

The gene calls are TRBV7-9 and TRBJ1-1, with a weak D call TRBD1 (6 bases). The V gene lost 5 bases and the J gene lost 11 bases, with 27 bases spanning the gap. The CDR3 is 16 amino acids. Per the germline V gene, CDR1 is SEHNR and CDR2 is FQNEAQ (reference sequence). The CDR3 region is CASSLYWDNLNHSAFF. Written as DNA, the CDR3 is TGTGCCAGCAGCCTTTACTGGGACAATTTGAACCATTCCGCTTTCTTT.

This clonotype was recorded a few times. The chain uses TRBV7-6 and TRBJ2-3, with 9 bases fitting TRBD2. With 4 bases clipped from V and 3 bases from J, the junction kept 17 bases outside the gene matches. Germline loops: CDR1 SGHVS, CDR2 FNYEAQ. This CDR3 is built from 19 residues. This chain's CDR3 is CASSSPRERGVFGTDTQYF. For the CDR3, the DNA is TGTGCCAGCAGCTCCCCAAGGGAGCGGGGGGTCTTTGGGACAGATACGCAGTATTTT.

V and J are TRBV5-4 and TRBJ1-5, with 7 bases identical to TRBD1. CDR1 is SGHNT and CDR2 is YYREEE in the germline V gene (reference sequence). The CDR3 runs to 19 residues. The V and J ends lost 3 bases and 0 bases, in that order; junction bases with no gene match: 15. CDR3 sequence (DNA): TGTGCCAGCAGCTCCATGGACGGGACAGCCCTTTATAGCAATCAGCCCCAGCATTTT. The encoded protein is CASSSMDGTALYSNQPQHF.

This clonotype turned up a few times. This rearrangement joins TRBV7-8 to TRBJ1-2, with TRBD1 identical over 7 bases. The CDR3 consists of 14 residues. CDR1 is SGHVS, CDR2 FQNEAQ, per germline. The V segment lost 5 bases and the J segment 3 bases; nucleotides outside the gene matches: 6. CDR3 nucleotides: TGTGCCAGCAGCAGTAGACAGGGATACTATGGCTACACCTTC. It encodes CASSSRQGYYGYTF.

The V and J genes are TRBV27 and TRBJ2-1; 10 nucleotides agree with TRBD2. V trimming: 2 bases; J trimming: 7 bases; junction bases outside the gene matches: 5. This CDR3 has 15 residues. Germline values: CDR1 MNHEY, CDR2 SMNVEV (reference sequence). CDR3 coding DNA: TGTGCCAGCAGTTTAAATCCACTAGCGGGAAATGAGCAGTTCTTC. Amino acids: CASSLNPLAGNEQFF.

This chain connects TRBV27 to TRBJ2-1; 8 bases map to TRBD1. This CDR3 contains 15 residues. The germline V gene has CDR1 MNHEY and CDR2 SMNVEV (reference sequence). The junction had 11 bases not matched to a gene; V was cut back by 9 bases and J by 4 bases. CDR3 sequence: CASTDGTGDYNEQFF. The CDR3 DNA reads TGTGCCAGTACCGATGGGACAGGTGATTACAATGAGCAGTTCTTC.

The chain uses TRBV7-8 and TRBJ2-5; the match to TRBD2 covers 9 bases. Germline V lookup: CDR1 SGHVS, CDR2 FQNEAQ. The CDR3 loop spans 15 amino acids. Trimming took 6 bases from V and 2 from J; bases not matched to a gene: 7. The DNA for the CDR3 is TGTGCCAGCAGGCTTAGCGGGGGCGGACAAGAGACCCAGTACTTC. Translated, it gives CASRLSGGGQETQYF.

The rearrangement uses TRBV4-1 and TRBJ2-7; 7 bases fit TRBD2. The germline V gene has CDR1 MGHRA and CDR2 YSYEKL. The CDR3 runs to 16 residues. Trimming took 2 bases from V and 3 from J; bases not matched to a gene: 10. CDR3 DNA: TGCGCCAGCAGCCAACTTTCCACACGGGGGGACTACGAGCAGTACTTC. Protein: CASSQLSTRGDYEQYF.